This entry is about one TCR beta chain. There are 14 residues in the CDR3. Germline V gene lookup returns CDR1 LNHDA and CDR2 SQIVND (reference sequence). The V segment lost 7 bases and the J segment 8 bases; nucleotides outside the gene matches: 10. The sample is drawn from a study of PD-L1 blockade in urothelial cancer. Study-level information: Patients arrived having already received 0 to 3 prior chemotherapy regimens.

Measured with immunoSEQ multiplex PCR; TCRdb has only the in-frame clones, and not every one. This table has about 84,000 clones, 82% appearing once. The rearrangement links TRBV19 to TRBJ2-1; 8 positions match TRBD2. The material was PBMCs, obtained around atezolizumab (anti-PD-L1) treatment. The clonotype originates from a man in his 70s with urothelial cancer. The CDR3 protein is CASNLGAGGYEQFF. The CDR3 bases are TGTGCCAGTAACTTAGGTGCGGGAGGTTATGAGCAGTTCTTC.